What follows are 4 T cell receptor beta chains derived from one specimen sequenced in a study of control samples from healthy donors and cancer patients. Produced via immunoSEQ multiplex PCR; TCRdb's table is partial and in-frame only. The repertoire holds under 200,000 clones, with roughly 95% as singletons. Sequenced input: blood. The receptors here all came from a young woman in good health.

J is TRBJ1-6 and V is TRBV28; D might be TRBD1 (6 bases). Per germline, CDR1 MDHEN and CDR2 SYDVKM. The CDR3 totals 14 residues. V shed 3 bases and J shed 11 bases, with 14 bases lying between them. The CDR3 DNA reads TGTGCCAGCAGTTTTCGGGGGCACGCGACACCCCTCCACTTT. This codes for CASSFRGHATPLHF.

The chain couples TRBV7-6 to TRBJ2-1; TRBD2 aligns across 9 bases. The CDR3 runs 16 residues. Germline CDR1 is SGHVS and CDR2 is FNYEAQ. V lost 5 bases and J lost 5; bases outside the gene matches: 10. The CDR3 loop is CASSTRGGGAHNEQFF. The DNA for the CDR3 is TGTGCCAGCAGCACCCGTGGCGGGGGGGCACACAATGAGCAGTTCTTC.

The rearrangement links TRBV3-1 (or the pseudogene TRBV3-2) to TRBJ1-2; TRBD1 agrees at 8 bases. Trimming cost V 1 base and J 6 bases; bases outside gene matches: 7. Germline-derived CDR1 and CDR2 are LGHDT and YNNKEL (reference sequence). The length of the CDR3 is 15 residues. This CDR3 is CASSQVFAGGNGYTF. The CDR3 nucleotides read TGTGCCAGCAGCCAAGTATTTGCAGGGGGCAATGGCTACACCTTC.

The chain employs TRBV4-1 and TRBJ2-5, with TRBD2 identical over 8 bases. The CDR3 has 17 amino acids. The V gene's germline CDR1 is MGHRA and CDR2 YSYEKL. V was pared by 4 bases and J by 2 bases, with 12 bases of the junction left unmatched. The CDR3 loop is CASSPWGGLDPQETQYF. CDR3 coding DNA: TGCGCCAGCAGCCCTTGGGGGGGACTAGACCCACAAGAGACCCAGTACTTC.